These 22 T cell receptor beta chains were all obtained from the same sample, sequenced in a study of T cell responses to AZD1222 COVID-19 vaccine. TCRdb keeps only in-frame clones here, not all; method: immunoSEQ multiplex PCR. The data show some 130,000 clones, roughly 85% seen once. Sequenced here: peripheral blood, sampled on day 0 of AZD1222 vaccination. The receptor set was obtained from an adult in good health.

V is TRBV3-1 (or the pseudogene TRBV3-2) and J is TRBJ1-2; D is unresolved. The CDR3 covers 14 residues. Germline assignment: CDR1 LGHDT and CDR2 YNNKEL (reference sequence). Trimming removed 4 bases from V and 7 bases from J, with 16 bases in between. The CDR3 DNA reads TGTGCCAGCAGCCCCCTCTCCTCGGGTCCTGGCTACACCTTC. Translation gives CASSPLSSGPGYTF.

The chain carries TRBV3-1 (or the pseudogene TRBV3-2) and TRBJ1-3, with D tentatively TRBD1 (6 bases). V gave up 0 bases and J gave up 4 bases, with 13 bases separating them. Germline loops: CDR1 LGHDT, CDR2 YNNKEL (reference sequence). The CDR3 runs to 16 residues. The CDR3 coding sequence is TGTGCCAGCAGCCAAGACAGGGGCCGAGCGGGAAACACCATATATTTT. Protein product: CASSQDRGRAGNTIYF.

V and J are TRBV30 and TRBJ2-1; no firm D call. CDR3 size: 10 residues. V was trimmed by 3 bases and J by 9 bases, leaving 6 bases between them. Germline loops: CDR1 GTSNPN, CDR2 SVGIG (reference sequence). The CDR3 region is CAWSATEQFF. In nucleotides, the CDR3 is TGTGCCTGGAGCGCGACTGAGCAGTTCTTC.

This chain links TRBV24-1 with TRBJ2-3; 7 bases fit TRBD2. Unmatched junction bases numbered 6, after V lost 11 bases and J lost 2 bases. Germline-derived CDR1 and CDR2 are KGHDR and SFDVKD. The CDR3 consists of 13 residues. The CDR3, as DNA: TGTGCCAGCAGCGGGACCGTCACAGATACGCAGTATTTT. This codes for CASSGTVTDTQYF.

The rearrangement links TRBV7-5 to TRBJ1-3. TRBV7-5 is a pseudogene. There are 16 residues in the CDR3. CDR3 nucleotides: TGTGTCAGAAGCCCAACACCGAGGAACTCTGGAAACACCATATATTTT. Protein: CVRSPTPRNSGNTIYF.

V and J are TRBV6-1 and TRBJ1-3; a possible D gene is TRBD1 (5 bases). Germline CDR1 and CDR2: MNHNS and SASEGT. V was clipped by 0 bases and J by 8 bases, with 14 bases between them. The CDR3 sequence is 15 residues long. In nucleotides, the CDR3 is TGTGCCAGCAGTGAAGCCGGGACGACTAGACACACCATATATTTT. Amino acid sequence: CASSEAGTTRHTIYF.

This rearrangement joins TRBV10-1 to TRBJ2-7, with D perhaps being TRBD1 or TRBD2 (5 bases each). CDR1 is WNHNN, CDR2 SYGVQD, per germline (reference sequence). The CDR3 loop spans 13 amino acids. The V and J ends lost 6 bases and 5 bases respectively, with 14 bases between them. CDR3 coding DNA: TGCGCCAGCAGCCCGGGGCCTGGGGACGAGCAGTACTTC. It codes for CASSPGPGDEQYF.

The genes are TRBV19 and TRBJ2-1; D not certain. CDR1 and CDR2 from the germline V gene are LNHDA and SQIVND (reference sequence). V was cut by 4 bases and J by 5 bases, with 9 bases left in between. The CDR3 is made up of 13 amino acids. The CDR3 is CASSKGYNNEQFF. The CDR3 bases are TGTGCCAGTAGTAAGGGCTACAACAATGAGCAGTTCTTC.

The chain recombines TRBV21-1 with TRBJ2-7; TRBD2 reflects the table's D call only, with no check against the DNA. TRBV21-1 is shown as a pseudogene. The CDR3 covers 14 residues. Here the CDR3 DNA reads TGTGCCAGCAGCCCTCTCGGGACTTTTAAGGAGCAGTACTTC. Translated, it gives CASSPLGTFKEQYF.

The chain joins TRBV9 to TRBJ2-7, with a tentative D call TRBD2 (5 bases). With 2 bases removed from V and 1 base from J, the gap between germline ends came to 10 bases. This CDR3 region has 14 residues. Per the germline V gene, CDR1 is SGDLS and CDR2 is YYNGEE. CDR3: CASSVAEGSYEQYF. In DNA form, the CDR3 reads TGTGCCAGCAGCGTGGCAGAGGGTTCCTACGAGCAGTACTTC.

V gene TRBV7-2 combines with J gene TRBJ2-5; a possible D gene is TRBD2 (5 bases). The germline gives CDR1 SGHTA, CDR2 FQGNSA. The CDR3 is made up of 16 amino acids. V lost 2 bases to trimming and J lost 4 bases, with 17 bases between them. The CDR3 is CASSLNPGTKVETQYF. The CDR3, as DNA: TGTGCCAGCAGCTTAAATCCGGGAACGAAGGTAGAGACCCAGTACTTC.

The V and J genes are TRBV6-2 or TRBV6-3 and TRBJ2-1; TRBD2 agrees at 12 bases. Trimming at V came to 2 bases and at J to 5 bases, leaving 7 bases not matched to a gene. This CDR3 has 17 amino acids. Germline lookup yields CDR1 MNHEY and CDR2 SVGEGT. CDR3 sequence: CASSYTSGRNFDNEQFF. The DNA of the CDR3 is TGTGCCAGCAGTTACACTAGCGGGAGGAATTTTGACAATGAGCAGTTCTTC.

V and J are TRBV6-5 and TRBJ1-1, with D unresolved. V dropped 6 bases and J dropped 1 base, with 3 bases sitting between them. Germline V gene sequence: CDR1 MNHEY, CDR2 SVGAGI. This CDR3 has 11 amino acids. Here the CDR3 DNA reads TGTGCCAGCAGAGAGAACACTGAAGCTTTCTTT. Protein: CASRENTEAFF.

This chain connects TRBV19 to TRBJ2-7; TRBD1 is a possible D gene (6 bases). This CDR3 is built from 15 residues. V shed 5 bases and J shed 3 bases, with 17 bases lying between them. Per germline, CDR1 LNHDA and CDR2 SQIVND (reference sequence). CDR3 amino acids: CASSLRPRDNYEQYF. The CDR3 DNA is TGTGCCAGTAGTCTCAGACCCCGGGACAACTACGAGCAGTACTTC. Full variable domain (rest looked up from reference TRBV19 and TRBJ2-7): DGGITQSPKYLFRKEGQNVTLSCEQNLNHDAMYWYRQDPGQGLRLIYYSQIVNDFQKGDIAEGYSVSREKKESFPLTVTSAQKNPTAFYLCASSLRPRDNYEQYFGPGTRLTVT.

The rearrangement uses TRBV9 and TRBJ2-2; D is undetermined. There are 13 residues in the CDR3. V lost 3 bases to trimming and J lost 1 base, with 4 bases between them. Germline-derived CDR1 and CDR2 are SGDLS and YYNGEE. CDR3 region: CASSGENTGELFF. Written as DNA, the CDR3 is TGTGCCAGCAGCGGGGAGAACACCGGGGAGCTGTTTTTT.

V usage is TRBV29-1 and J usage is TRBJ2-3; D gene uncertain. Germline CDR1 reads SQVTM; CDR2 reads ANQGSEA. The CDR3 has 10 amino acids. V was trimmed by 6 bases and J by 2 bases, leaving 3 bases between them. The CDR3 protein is CSVPTDTQYF. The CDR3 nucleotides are TGCAGCGTCCCCACAGATACGCAGTATTTT.

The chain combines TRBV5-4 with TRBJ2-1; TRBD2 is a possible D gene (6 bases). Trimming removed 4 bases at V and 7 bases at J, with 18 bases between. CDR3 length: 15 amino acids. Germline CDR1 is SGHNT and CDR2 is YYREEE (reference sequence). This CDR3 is CASSLGGGGLNEQFF. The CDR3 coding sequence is TGTGCCAGCAGCCTCGGGGGAGGCGGTTTAAATGAGCAGTTCTTC.

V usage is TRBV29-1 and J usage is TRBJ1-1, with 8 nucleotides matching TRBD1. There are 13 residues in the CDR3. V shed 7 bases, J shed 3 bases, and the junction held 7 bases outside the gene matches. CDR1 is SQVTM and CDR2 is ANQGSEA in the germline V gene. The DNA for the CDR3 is TGCAGCGCAGAACAGGGGGAGGACACTGAAGCTTTCTTT. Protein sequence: CSAEQGEDTEAFF.

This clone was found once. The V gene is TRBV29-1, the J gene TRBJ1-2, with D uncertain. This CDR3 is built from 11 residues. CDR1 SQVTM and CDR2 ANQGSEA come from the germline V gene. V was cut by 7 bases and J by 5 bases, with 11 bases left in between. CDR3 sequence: CSAGRPYGYTF. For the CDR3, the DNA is TGCAGCGCCGGACGGCCATATGGCTACACCTTC.

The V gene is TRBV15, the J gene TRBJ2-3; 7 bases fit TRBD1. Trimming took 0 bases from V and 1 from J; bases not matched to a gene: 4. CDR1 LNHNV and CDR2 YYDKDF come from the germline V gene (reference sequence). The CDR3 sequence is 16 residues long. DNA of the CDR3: TGTGCCACCAGCAGAGATAAGGGGACAGGCACAGATACGCAGTATTTT. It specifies CATSRDKGTGTDTQYF. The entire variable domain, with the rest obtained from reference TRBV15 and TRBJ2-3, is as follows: DAMVIQNPRYQVTQFGKPVTLSCSQTLNHNVMYWYQQKSSQAPKLLFHYYDKDFNNEADTPDNFQSRRPNTSFCFLDIRSPGLGDTAMYLCATSRDKGTGTDTQYFGPGTRLTVL.

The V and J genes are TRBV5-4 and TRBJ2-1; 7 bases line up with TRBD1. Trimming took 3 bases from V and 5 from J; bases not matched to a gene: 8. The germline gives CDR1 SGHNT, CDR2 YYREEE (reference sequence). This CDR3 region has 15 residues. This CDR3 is CASSSRQGHHNEQFF. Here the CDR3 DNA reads TGTGCCAGCAGCTCAAGACAGGGACATCACAATGAGCAGTTCTTC.

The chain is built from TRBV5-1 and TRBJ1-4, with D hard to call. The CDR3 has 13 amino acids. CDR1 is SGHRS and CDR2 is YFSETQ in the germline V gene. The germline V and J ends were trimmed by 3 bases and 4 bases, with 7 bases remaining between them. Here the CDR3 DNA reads TGCGCCAGCAGCTCGCAATTTAATGAAAAACTGTTTTTT. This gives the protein CASSSQFNEKLFF.